This T cell receptor (beta chain) was captured by sequencing in a study of control samples from healthy donors and cancer patients. Sequencing was performed with immunoSEQ multiplex PCR; in TCRdb, only in-frame clones are kept and a portion is missing. The sample holds under 85,000 clones; about nine tenths are singletons and the top ten take 5% to 7%. The CDR3 totals 14 residues. Between the trimmed V and J ends, which lost 4 bases and 8 bases, there was a span of 18 bases. Germline V gene data show CDR1 as SGHNT and CDR2 as YYREEE (reference sequence). J is TRBJ2-5 and V is TRBV5-4; maybe TRBD2 (5 bases). The sample consisted of PBMCs. The receptor's source is a man between 60 and 75 years old with colorectal cancer. The CDR3 nucleotides are TGTGCCAGCAGCGCCGGATCCGGGCGGGCCACCCAGTACTTC. Its translation is CASSAGSGRATQYF.